One sample yielded the 28 T cell receptor beta chains listed below, sequenced in a study of T cell responses to AZD1222 COVID-19 vaccine. Data came from immunoSEQ multiplex PCR; TCRdb stores just in-frame clones and leaves some out. This sample has around 78,000 clones; 88% occur once, and the top ten carry roughly 5%. Material: peripheral blood, obtained on day 0 of MenACWY control vaccination. The origin of the receptors is an adult in good health.

The rearrangement uses TRBV29-1 and TRBJ1-1, with no clear D. This CDR3 is 13 amino acids long. Trimming pared 5 bases from V and 2 bases from J, leaving 12 bases between. The germline CDR1 and CDR2 sequences are SQVTM and ANQGSEA. This CDR3 is CSVIGRLNTEAFF. The CDR3 coding sequence is TGCAGCGTTATCGGACGCTTAAACACTGAAGCTTTCTTT.

The chain uses TRBV9 and TRBJ1-1; D is perhaps TRBD1 (6 bases). Germline-derived CDR1 and CDR2 are SGDLS and YYNGEE. Trimming stripped 4 bases from V and 4 bases from J, with 17 bases between. CDR3 size: 15 residues. The CDR3 DNA reads as TGTGCCAGCAGCCCCCCCAGTCCAGGGGTCACTGAAGCTTTCTTT. Residues: CASSPPSPGVTEAFF.

This chain links TRBV5-4 with TRBJ2-3, with D unresolved. Trimming pared 7 bases from V and 4 bases from J, leaving 7 bases between. Germline CDR1 and CDR2: SGHNT and YYREEE (reference sequence). This CDR3 spans 11 amino acids. This chain's CDR3 is CASSDPDTQYF. The DNA for the CDR3 is TGTGCCAGCTCCGACCCAGATACGCAGTATTTT.

The gene calls are TRBV5-1 and TRBJ2-7; D ambiguous. The V and J ends lost 0 bases and 0 bases respectively, with 10 bases between them. Germline V gene sequence: CDR1 SGHRS, CDR2 YFSETQ. The CDR3 loop spans 15 amino acids. The CDR3 loop reads CASSLGGPYSYEQYF. CDR3 bases: TGCGCCAGCAGCTTGGGAGGACCCTACTCCTACGAGCAGTACTTC.

The chain links TRBV7-9 to TRBJ2-3; 11 nucleotides align to TRBD2. V trimming: 5 bases; J trimming: 2 bases; junction bases outside the gene matches: 6. This CDR3 spans 16 amino acids. Germline V gene lookup returns CDR1 SEHNR and CDR2 FQNEAQ (reference sequence). In nucleotides, the CDR3 is TGTGCCAGCAGCCCCGGGACTAGCGGATACACAGATACGCAGTATTTT. Translation: CASSPGTSGYTDTQYF.

The CDR3 bases are TGTGCCAGCAGCTTAGATGGCGGCAGAGTTTATGGCTACACCTTC. This sequence encodes CASSLDGGRVYGYTF. The chain employs TRBV7-9 and TRBJ1-2, with D uncertain. The germline V and J ends were trimmed by 1 base and 5 bases, with 14 bases remaining between them. The CDR3 contains 15 residues. In germline, CDR1 is SEHNR, CDR2 FQNEAQ (reference sequence). Full variable domain (remainder filled in from reference TRBV7-9 and TRBJ1-2): DTGVSQNPRHKITKRGQNVTFRCDPISEHNRLYWYRQTLGQGPEFLTYFQNEAQLEKSRLLSDRFSAERPKGSFSTLEIQRTEQGDSAMYLCASSLDGGRVYGYTFGSGTRLTVV.

The CDR3 bases are TGCGCCAGCAGCCGATATGAGGACAGGGGAAGGGAGCTGTTTTTT. It codes for CASSRYEDRGRELFF. The rearrangement links TRBV4-1 to TRBJ2-2, with 9 positions matching TRBD1. J gave up 9 bases and V 4 bases, and 9 bases lay outside the gene matches. The CDR3 spans 15 residues. From germline, CDR1 is MGHRA and CDR2 YSYEKL.

The chain employs TRBV11-3 and TRBJ2-7; D gene uncertain. The CDR3 is 14 residues long. Trimming removed 1 base from V and 1 base from J, with 8 bases in between. Looked up from germline, CDR1 is SGHNT and CDR2 is YENEEA. The CDR3 DNA reads as TGTGCCAGCAGCTTAGTTTTCGGATCCTACGAGCAGTACTTC. This codes for CASSLVFGSYEQYF.

The genes are TRBV2 and TRBJ1-4; D uncertain. Germline values: CDR1 SNHLY, CDR2 FYNNEI. V lost 3 bases, J lost 8 bases, and 10 bases lay in between. This CDR3 has 13 amino acids. The CDR3, as DNA: TGTGCCAGCAGTGATTCGGGAAGAGAAAAACTGTTTTTT. Translated: CASSDSGREKLFF. Using reference TRBV2 and TRBJ1-4 for the parts outside the CDR3, the full variable domain is EPEVTQTPSHQVTQMGQEVILRCVPISNHLYFYWYRQILGQKVEFLVSFYNNEISEKSEIFDDQFSVERPDGSNFTLKIRSTKLEDSAMYFCASSDSGREKLFFGSGTQLSVL.

The V call is TRBV27, the J call TRBJ2-2; maybe TRBD2 (5 bases). V was pared by 2 bases and J by 6 bases, with 16 bases between. Germline values: CDR1 MNHEY, CDR2 SMNVEV (reference sequence). The CDR3 is 16 amino acids. This CDR3 is CASSLLRGSISGELFF. CDR3 nucleotide sequence: TGTGCCAGCAGTTTACTCAGAGGGAGTATTTCCGGGGAGCTGTTTTTT.

This clone was counted a single time. V gene TRBV4-3 combines with J gene TRBJ1-3; TRBD1 matches 7 bases. Germline assignment: CDR1 LGHNA and CDR2 YSLEER. V lost 3 bases to trimming and J lost 0 bases; unmatched junction nucleotides: 11. The CDR3 is 18 amino acids. CDR3 amino acids: CASSQGQKQPLSGNTIYF. Here the CDR3 DNA reads TGCGCCAGCAGCCAGGGACAGAAACAACCCCTCTCTGGAAACACCATATATTTT.

The gene calls are TRBV10-1 and TRBJ1-3, with a tentative D call TRBD1 (5 bases). V shed 4 bases and J shed 1 base, with 23 bases lying between them. Germline loops: CDR1 WNHNN, CDR2 SYGVQD (reference sequence). The CDR3 length is 19 residues. The CDR3 DNA reads as TGCGCCAGCAGTGGATGGGGTCGGGACTCTTTGTTGTCTGGAAACACCATATATTTT. Translation: CASSGWGRDSLLSGNTIYF.

V is TRBV6-1 and J is TRBJ2-6; no definite D call. Deletions cut 4 bases from V and 2 bases from J, with 15 bases between. The CDR3 covers 17 residues. Germline loops: CDR1 MNHNS, CDR2 SASEGT. The CDR3 region is CASSAGFLGPGANVLTF. The CDR3 DNA reads TGTGCCAGCAGTGCCGGGTTTTTAGGTCCTGGGGCCAACGTCCTGACTTTC.

The V and J genes are TRBV20-1 and TRBJ1-3, with unresolved D. This CDR3 has 11 amino acids. Germline V gene lookup returns CDR1 DFQATT and CDR2 SNEGSKA (reference sequence). The V end lost 7 bases, the J end lost 0 bases, and 4 bases lay between the germline ends. The CDR3 spells CSGISGNTIYF. In DNA, the CDR3 is TGCAGTGGTATCTCTGGAAACACCATATATTTT.

This chain joins TRBV15 and TRBJ1-2; TRBD1 agrees at 8 bases. This CDR3 region has 13 residues. Unmatched junction bases numbered 9, after V lost 11 bases and J lost 4 bases. CDR1 and CDR2 from the germline V gene are LNHNV and YYDKDF (reference sequence). CDR3 nucleotides: TGTGCCTCAGAGCAGGGGGCAGGCTATGGCTACACCTTC. Residues: CASEQGAGYGYTF.

The chain uses TRBV5-1 and TRBJ2-5; the D gene is possibly TRBD1 (6 bases). V dropped 4 bases and J dropped 2 bases, with 15 bases sitting between them. The CDR3 covers 15 residues. The germline gives CDR1 SGHRS, CDR2 YFSETQ. CDR3 sequence (DNA): TGCGCCAGCAGCGCACAGGGAGATAGGCAAGAGACCCAGTACTTC. This gives the protein CASSAQGDRQETQYF. The whole variable domain, remainder taken from reference TRBV5-1 and TRBJ2-5, is KAGVTQTPRYLIKTRGQQVTLSCSPISGHRSVSWYQQTPGQGLQFLFEYFSETQRNKGNFPGRFSGRQFSNSRSEMNVSTLELGDSALYLCASSAQGDRQETQYFGPGTRLLVL.

In this sample, this clone turned up a few times. V gene TRBV3-1 (or the pseudogene TRBV3-2) combines with J gene TRBJ1-1, with a weak D call TRBD1 (5 bases). Germline V gene data show CDR1 as LGHDT and CDR2 as YNNKEL (reference sequence). The CDR3 runs to 13 residues. V was clipped by 1 base and J by 6 bases, with 9 bases between them. CDR3 amino acids: CASSQGWGAEAFF. In DNA, the CDR3 is TGTGCCAGCAGCCAAGGTTGGGGCGCTGAAGCTTTCTTT.

The chain combines TRBV3-1 (or the pseudogene TRBV3-2) with TRBJ1-2; tentatively, D is TRBD1 (5 bases). Trimming left V 0 bases short and J 4 bases short, with 12 bases between. CDR1 and CDR2 from the germline V gene are LGHDT and YNNKEL (reference sequence). The CDR3 is 15 amino acids. This CDR3 reads CASSQDSDGGYGYTF. In nucleotides, the CDR3 is TGTGCCAGCAGCCAAGATTCCGATGGGGGCTATGGCTACACCTTC.

V usage is TRBV27 and J usage is TRBJ1-2, with D maybe TRBD1 (6 bases). Germline V CDR1 and CDR2: MNHEY, SMNVEV (reference sequence). The ends were cut back, 2 bases at V and 3 bases at J, with 10 bases in the middle. This CDR3 comprises 14 residues. The CDR3 nucleotides read TGTGCCAGCAGTTTAGCCCAGGGGTACTATGGCTACACCTTC. This encodes CASSLAQGYYGYTF.

CDR3 region: CASSLGQGSSYNSPLHF. The CDR3 nucleotides read TGTGCCAGCAGTTTAGGTCAGGGCAGCTCCTATAATTCACCCCTCCACTTT. The chain carries TRBV27 and TRBJ1-6, with a tentative D call TRBD1 (5 bases). The CDR3 loop spans 17 amino acids. V gave up 2 bases and J gave up 0 bases, with 11 bases separating them. CDR1 is MNHEY and CDR2 is SMNVEV in the germline V gene (reference sequence).

This clone came up once. The chain links TRBV7-2 to TRBJ2-5; TRBD2 matches 8 bases. CDR3 length: 14 amino acids. With 2 bases clipped from V and 4 bases from J, the junction kept 3 bases outside the gene matches. Germline V gene sequence: CDR1 SGHTA, CDR2 FQGNSA. The CDR3 region is CASSLRTSRETQYF. The DNA for the CDR3 is TGTGCCAGCAGCTTAAGGACTAGCCGAGAGACCCAGTACTTC.

V and J are TRBV11-3 and TRBJ2-5; maybe TRBD1 (6 bases). Trimming shortened V by 7 bases and J by 0 bases, and 12 bases separated the two germline ends. Germline CDR1 reads SGHNT; CDR2 reads YENEEA. This CDR3 region has 14 residues. The CDR3 nucleotides read TGTGCCAGCAACAGGGCGGTTTACCAAGAGACCCAGTACTTC. This translates into CASNRAVYQETQYF.

The chain links TRBV5-1 to TRBJ2-7; D remains ambiguous. CDR3 size: 13 residues. Germline CDR1 is SGHRS and CDR2 is YFSETQ. Trimming took 3 bases from V and 0 from J, leaving 7 bases between them. The DNA for the CDR3 is TGCGCCAGCAGCTCGGGTCCCTCCTACGAGCAGTACTTC. Amino acid sequence: CASSSGPSYEQYF. The full variable domain, its missing parts supplied by reference TRBV5-1 and TRBJ2-7, is KAGVTQTPRYLIKTRGQQVTLSCSPISGHRSVSWYQQTPGQGLQFLFEYFSETQRNKGNFPGRFSGRQFSNSRSEMNVSTLELGDSALYLCASSSGPSYEQYFGPGTRLTVT.

The V gene is TRBV9, the J gene TRBJ1-6; D not certain. This CDR3 has 13 residues. The germline CDR1 and CDR2 sequences are SGDLS and YYNGEE. With 0 bases removed from V and 8 bases from J, the gap between germline ends came to 6 bases. The CDR3 DNA reads as TGTGCCAGCAGCGTAGAGGAGTATTCACCCCTCCACTTT. Amino acids: CASSVEEYSPLHF.

DNA for the CDR3: TGTGCCAGCTCACCGGCGGACAGACTACATAACTATGGCTACACCTTC. This gives the protein CASSPADRLHNYGYTF. The genes are TRBV18 and TRBJ1-2; weak D call: TRBD1 (6 bases). V was cut by 3 bases and J by 1 base, with 15 bases left in between. There are 16 residues in the CDR3. From germline, CDR1 is KGHSH and CDR2 LQKENI.

The V and J genes are TRBV6-5 and TRBJ2-2, with TRBD1 matching 7 bases. CDR3 length equals 14 residues. With V trimmed by 6 bases and J by 7 bases, 8 bases remained unmatched. Germline-derived CDR1 and CDR2 are MNHEY and SVGAGI. The CDR3 coding sequence is TGTGCCAGCAGAAACAGGGGCGAAGGCGGGGAGCTGTTTTTT. It translates to CASRNRGEGGELFF.

This chain links TRBV6-5 with TRBJ1-3; D ambiguous. V lost 5 bases, J lost 0 bases, and 5 bases lay in between. The CDR3 has 13 amino acids. Looked up from germline, CDR1 is MNHEY and CDR2 is SVGAGI. This CDR3 is CASSRGSGNTIYF. CDR3 DNA: TGTGCCAGCAGTCGGGGCTCTGGAAACACCATATATTTT.

The gene calls are TRBV7-2 and TRBJ1-5; D gene unclear. The CDR3 is 16 amino acids. Deletions cut 2 bases from V and 0 bases from J, with 11 bases between. Germline CDR1 and CDR2: SGHTA and FQGNSA. The CDR3 nucleotides read TGTGCCAGCAGCTTAAGTCCGGGTTATAGCAATCAGCCCCAGCATTTT. It yields the protein CASSLSPGYSNQPQHF.